These T cell receptor beta chains were read from a single sample in a study of cytotoxic CD8 clonotypes in ibrutinib-treated CLL. The protocol was immunoSEQ multiplex PCR, while the TCRdb copy is restricted to in-frame clones and leaves out a portion. The table lists some 160,000 clones, 81% of them singletons. This specimen consisted of PBMCs, obtained after 12 months of ibrutinib treatment. The receptors originated from a human donor with chronic lymphocytic leukemia. The CDR3 runs from the conserved cysteine through the conserved F or W. D genes are given only for firm matches. Clone size is shown for a subset of rows, as once, few, many or a class of expanded clone.

>NA|18|TRBV7-2|NA|TRBJ2-5
CASSLGQKFFGADETQYF
TGTGCCAGCAGCTTAGGTCAAAAGTTTTTTGGAGCGGATGAGACCCAGTACTTC
>NA|16|TRBV9|NA|TRBJ2-4
CASSVGWGGSQNIQYF
TGTGCCAGCAGCGTAGGTTGGGGTGGGAGCCAAAACATTCAGTACTTC
>NA|14|TRBV6-4|NA|TRBJ2-1
CASSEGRGGDEQFF
TGTGCCAGCAGTGAAGGAAGGGGGGGGGATGAGCAGTTCTTC
>TRBD2|23|TRBV10-3|NA|TRBJ2-2
CAISGQGRLAGGPNRTNTGELFF
TGTGCCATCAGCGGACAGGGAAGACTAGCGGGGGGCCCAAATAGAACGAACACCGGGGAGCTGTTTTTT
>NA|13|TRBV18|NA|TRBJ1-1
CASSLAGGTEAFF
TGTGCCAGCTCACTCGCGGGGGGCACTGAAGCTTTCTTT
>TRBD1|13|TRBV4-3|NA|TRBJ1-2
CASSRQGDYGYTF
TGCGCCAGCAGCCGACAGGGGGACTATGGCTACACCTTC
>NA|15|TRBV19|NA|TRBJ2-3
CASSDGTELADTQYF
TGTGCCAGTAGTGACGGAACGGAACTTGCAGATACGCAGTATTTT
>NA|16|TRBV4-3|NA|TRBJ1-3
CASSQAPTASGNTIYF
TGCGCCAGCAGCCAAGCCCCGACAGCCTCTGGAAACACCATATATTTT
>NA|15|TRBV5-1|NA|TRBJ2-3
CASGLRGDNTDTQYF
TGCGCCAGCGGCTTGAGGGGGGATAACACAGATACGCAGTATTTT
>NA|15|TRBV30|NA|TRBJ2-1
CAWSHLGARNNEQFF
TGTGCCTGGAGTCATTTAGGGGCAAGAAACAATGAGCAGTTCTTC
>NA|16|TRBV25-1|NA|TRBJ1-2
CASDGATGGGNYGYTF
TGTGCCAGCGACGGCGCAACGGGGGGAGGAAACTATGGCTACACCTTC
>TRBD2|15|TRBV28|once|TRBJ2-7
CASIGLAGGPYEQYF
TGTGCCAGCATTGGACTAGCGGGAGGACCCTACGAGCAGTACTTC
>NA|16|TRBV28|NA|TRBJ1-5
CASSLAGARSHQPQHF
TGTGCCAGCAGTTTAGCTGGGGCTAGAAGTCATCAGCCCCAGCATTTT
>TRBD2|20|TRBV4-2|few|TRBJ2-2
CASSQLRGLAGAEITGELFF
TGTGCCAGCAGCCAACTCCGGGGACTAGCGGGGGCGGAGATCACCGGGGAGCTGTTTTTT
>TRBD1|19|TRBV4-1|NA|TRBJ2-7
CASSQNEFRRQGSSYEQYF
TGCGCCAGCAGCCAAAACGAATTTAGGAGACAGGGGAGCTCCTACGAGCAGTACTTC
>NA|13|TRBV7-9|NA|TRBJ2-7
CASRPRGYPEQYF
TGTGCCAGCAGGCCGAGAGGATATCCCGAGCAGTACTTC
>NA|16|TRBV7-2|NA|TRBJ2-1
CASSLERGFSPPEQFF
TGTGCCAGCAGCTTAGAAAGAGGGTTTTCCCCACCTGAGCAGTTCTTC
>NA|17|TRBV2|NA|TRBJ2-7
CASSAGFPTGTKREQYF
TGTGCCAGCTCGGCTGGGTTCCCAACAGGGACTAAGAGGGAGCAGTACTTC
>NA|16|TRBV28|NA|TRBJ2-7
CASSFSFDTGAYEQYF
TGTGCCAGCAGTTTTTCTTTTGACACTGGGGCCTACGAGCAGTACTTC
>NA|13|TRBV11-2|NA|TRBJ2-7
CASSLGQNYEQYF
TGTGCCAGCAGCTTAGGACAGAACTACGAGCAGTACTTC
>TRBD1|17|TRBV4-3|NA|TRBJ2-7
CASSQDLGGQGAYEQYF
TGCGCCAGCAGCCAAGATTTGGGGGGTCAGGGGGCTTACGAGCAGTACTTC
>NA|13|TRBV14|NA|TRBJ2-7
CASSRLTGYEQYF
TGTGCCAGCAGCCGATTAACGGGCTACGAGCAGTACTTC
>NA|11|TRBV7-2|NA|TRBJ1-2
CASSSQYGYTF
TGTGCCAGCAGCTCTCAGTATGGCTACACCTTC
>NA|14|TRBV11-2|NA|TRBJ2-4
CASSLPPGSGIQYF
TGTGCCAGCAGCTTACCTCCGGGAAGTGGGATTCAGTACTTC
>NA|16|TRBV9|NA|TRBJ2-2
CASSVGEGAGGRELFF
TGTGCCAGCAGCGTAGGGGAGGGAGCAGGGGGCCGGGAGCTGTTTTTT
>NA|14|TRBV9|NA|TRBJ1-2
CASSKSRIGDGYTF
TGTGCCAGCAGCAAATCACGGATAGGCGATGGCTACACCTTC
>NA|12|TRBV7-9|NA|TRBJ2-7
CASSLAISEQYF
TGTGCCAGCAGCTTAGCAATCTCCGAGCAGTACTTC
>TRBD2|17|TRBV4-1|NA|TRBJ2-1
CASSQAPLAGGRNEQFF
TGCGCCAGCAGCCAAGCACCTCTAGCGGGGGGGCGCAATGAGCAGTTCTTC
>NA|14|TRBV5-1|few|TRBJ1-6
CASRSTLNNSPLHF
TGCGCCAGCAGATCGACACTAAATAATTCACCCCTCCACTTT
>NA|15|TRBV2|NA|TRBJ2-4
CASSDDSLAKNIQYF
TGTGCCAGCAGTGATGACAGCCTAGCCAAAAACATTCAGTACTTC
>NA|14|TRBV5-5|NA|TRBJ1-4
CASSLRGTNEKLFF
TGTGCCAGCAGCCTAAGGGGCACTAATGAAAAACTGTTTTTT
>TRBD1|13|TRBV19|few|TRBJ1-1
CASKNRGETEAFF
TGTGCCAGTAAGAACAGGGGAGAAACTGAAGCTTTCTTT
>NA|16|TRBV4-3|NA|TRBJ1-2
CASSQVSGGIYYGYTF
TGCGCCAGCAGCCAAGTTTCCGGTGGGATCTACTATGGCTACACCTTC
>NA|15|TRBV4-3|NA|TRBJ2-1
CASSQDYPSANEQFF
TGCGCCAGCAGCCAAGATTACCCTAGCGCCAATGAGCAGTTCTTC
>TRBD1|15|TRBV15|once|TRBJ2-1
CATSNGQGTYNEQFF
TGTGCCACCAGCAACGGACAGGGAACCTACAATGAGCAGTTCTTC
>NA|18|TRBV23-1|once|TRBJ1-3
CASTTIEGRASTGNTIYF
TGCGCCAGCACGACAATCGAGGGAAGGGCTTCGACTGGAAACACCATATATTTT
>NA|15|TRBV28|NA|TRBJ2-4
CASSSWERAKNIQYF
TGTGCCAGCAGTTCGTGGGAGAGGGCCAAAAACATTCAGTACTTC
>NA|13|TRBV2|NA|TRBJ1-6
CASREEWNSPLHF
TGTGCCAGCAGGGAGGAATGGAATTCACCCCTCCACTTT
>NA|13|TRBV6-5|few|TRBJ2-5
CASRRPPQETQYF
TGTGCCAGCAGGCGGCCCCCACAAGAGACCCAGTACTTC
>TRBD2|17|TRBV4-3|NA|TRBJ2-1
CASSQETGTSSYNEQFF
TGCGCCAGCAGCCAGGAAACCGGGACTAGCAGCTACAATGAGCAGTTCTTC
>TRBD1|20|TRBV19|NA|TRBJ2-6
CASSRYPLGQGAEGANVLTF
TGTGCCAGTAGCCGATACCCACTAGGACAGGGGGCGGAAGGGGCCAACGTCCTGACTTTC
>NA|15|TRBV9|NA|TRBJ2-1
CASSVTGLPGNEQFF
TGTGCCAGCAGCGTAACGGGACTCCCGGGAAATGAGCAGTTCTTC
>TRBD1|15|TRBV7-6|NA|TRBJ2-1
CASSLYQGALDEQFF
TGTGCCAGCAGCCTCTACCAGGGGGCCTTGGATGAGCAGTTCTTC
>TRBD1|17|TRBV15|NA|TRBJ2-7
CATSSHRTGTDAYEQYF
TGTGCCACCAGCAGTCATCGAACCGGGACAGACGCCTACGAGCAGTACTTC
>NA|14|TRBV28|few|TRBJ1-2
CASSLSPSNYGYTF
TGTGCCAGCAGTTTATCTCCTTCGAACTATGGCTACACCTTC
>NA|14|TRBV5-4|NA|TRBJ1-2
CASSVDGANYGYTF
TGTGCCAGCAGCGTGGACGGCGCTAACTATGGCTACACCTTC
>NA|15|TRBV5-1|few|TRBJ1-3
CASSLEGVSGNTIYF
TGCGCCAGCAGCTTGGAGGGGGTCTCTGGAAACACCATATATTTT
>NA|14|TRBV7-2|once|TRBJ1-3
CASSLSAAGNTIYF
TGTGCCAGCAGCTTAAGTGCAGCCGGAAACACCATATATTTT
>NA|13|TRBV10-3|many|TRBJ2-7
CAISESSSYEQYF
TGTGCCATCAGTGAATCTAGCTCCTACGAGCAGTACTTC
>NA|17|TRBV11-2|NA|TRBJ1-1
CASSLAGHALTNTEAFF
TGTGCCAGCAGCTTAGCAGGGCACGCCCTAACGAACACTGAAGCTTTCTTT